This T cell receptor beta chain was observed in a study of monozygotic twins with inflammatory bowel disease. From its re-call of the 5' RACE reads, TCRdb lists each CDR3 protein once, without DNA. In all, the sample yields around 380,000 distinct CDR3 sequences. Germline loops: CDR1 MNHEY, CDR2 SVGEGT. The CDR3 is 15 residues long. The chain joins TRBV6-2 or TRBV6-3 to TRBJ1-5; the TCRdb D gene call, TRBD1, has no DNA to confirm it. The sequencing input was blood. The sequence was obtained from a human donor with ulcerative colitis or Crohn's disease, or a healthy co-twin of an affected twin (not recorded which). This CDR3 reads CASTHRGGVIQPQHF.